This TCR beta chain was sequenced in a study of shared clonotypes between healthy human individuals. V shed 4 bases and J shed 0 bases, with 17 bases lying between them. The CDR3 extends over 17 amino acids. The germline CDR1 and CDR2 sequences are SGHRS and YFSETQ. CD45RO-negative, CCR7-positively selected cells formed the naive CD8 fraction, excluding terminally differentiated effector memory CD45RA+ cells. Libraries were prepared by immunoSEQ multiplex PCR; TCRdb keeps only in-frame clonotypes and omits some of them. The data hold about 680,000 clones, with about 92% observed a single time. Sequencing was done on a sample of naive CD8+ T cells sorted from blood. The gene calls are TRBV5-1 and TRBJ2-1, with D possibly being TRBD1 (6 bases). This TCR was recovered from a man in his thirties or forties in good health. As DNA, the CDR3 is TGCGCCAGCAGCGGAACCGGGACATTGTTCTCCTACAATGAGCAGTTCTTC. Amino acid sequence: CASSGTGTLFSYNEQFF.